Below, 32 T cell receptor beta chains from the same sample are listed, as sequenced in a study of blood T cell repertoires in COVID-19. TCRdb's table, derived via immunoSEQ multiplex PCR, lists solely in-frame clones and lacks some. The table includes 150,000 to 190,000 clones, approximately 80% detected once. Sequencing used peripheral blood. Receptors originate from a woman between 50 and 59 years old with acute or convalescent COVID-19.

This sequence joins TRBV9 and TRBJ1-1; 7 bases align to TRBD1. Germline assignment: CDR1 SGDLS and CDR2 YYNGEE. This CDR3 has 13 amino acids. V was clipped by 4 bases and J by 3 bases; unmatched bases: 3. CDR3: CASSYGTDTEAFF. Written as DNA, the CDR3 is TGTGCCAGCAGCTACGGGACAGACACTGAAGCTTTCTTT.

This rearrangement joins TRBV10-3 to TRBJ1-6; 9 bases match TRBD1. The CDR3 length is 16 residues. Losses at the gene ends were 2 bases for V and 7 bases for J; bases not matched to a gene: 6. Germline V gene data show CDR1 as ENHRY and CDR2 as SYGVKD. The CDR3 DNA is TGTGCCATCAGTGAGACCACCGGGACAGGGAATTCACCCCTCCACTTT. Translating gives CAISETTGTGNSPLHF.

This chain joins TRBV4-3 and TRBJ2-3; 8 bases are shared with TRBD2. Germline CDR1 and CDR2: LGHNA and YSLEER. The CDR3 contains 16 residues. Trimming removed 0 bases from V and 6 bases from J; junction bases left unmatched: 8. CDR3 sequence reads: CASSQEFGGAIDTQYF. Written as DNA, the CDR3 is TGCGCCAGCAGCCAAGAATTCGGGGGGGCCATCGATACGCAGTATTTT.

This rearrangement joins TRBV6-4 to TRBJ1-1; no firm D call. This CDR3 contains 13 residues. The ends were cut back, 3 bases at V and 1 base at J, with 6 bases in the middle. Germline lookup yields CDR1 MRHNA and CDR2 SNTAGT. The CDR3 DNA follows: TGTGCCAGCAGTGAACACCCGAACACTGAAGCTTTCTTT. It translates to CASSEHPNTEAFF.

Only one count was recorded for this clone. This chain connects TRBV3-1 (or the pseudogene TRBV3-2) to TRBJ2-2, with TRBD1 identical over 8 bases. Germline V lookup: CDR1 LGHDT, CDR2 YNNKEL (reference sequence). The junction had 5 bases not matched to a gene; V was cut back by 3 bases and J by 5 bases. The CDR3 covers 15 residues. The CDR3 bases are TGTGCCAGCAGCCACTCAGGGGGCATGACCGGGGAGCTGTTTTTT. Its translation is CASSHSGGMTGELFF.

The rearrangement joins TRBV19 to TRBJ1-1; tentatively, D is TRBD1 (6 bases). The CDR3 is 15 amino acids. Germline V CDR1 and CDR2: LNHDA, SQIVND (reference sequence). V was trimmed by 5 bases and J by 4 bases, leaving 17 bases between them. CDR3 amino acids: CASSSIQGGGTEAFF. The CDR3 DNA sequence: TGTGCCAGTAGTTCGATACAGGGCGGGGGCACTGAAGCTTTCTTT.

The chain has TRBV12-3 or TRBV12-4 and TRBJ1-2; 8 nucleotides match TRBD1. This CDR3 is built from 13 residues. The junction had 4 bases not matched to a gene; V was cut back by 6 bases and J by 4 bases. For the CDR3, the DNA is TGTGCCAGCAGACTCGACAGGGGCTATGGCTACACCTTC. Protein: CASRLDRGYGYTF.

This clone was observed a few times. This rearrangement joins TRBV20-1 to TRBJ2-7; D unresolved. The germline V gene has CDR1 DFQATT and CDR2 SNEGSKA (reference sequence). This CDR3 contains 12 residues. V dropped 3 bases and J dropped 0 bases, with 6 bases sitting between them. This CDR3 is CSASTTSYEQYF. The DNA of the CDR3 is TGCAGTGCTAGTACTACCTCCTACGAGCAGTACTTC.

The CDR3, as DNA: TGCGCCAGCAGCCAAGGGACAGGGTGGGGGGCCAACGTCCTGACTTTC. Translated, it gives CASSQGTGWGANVLTF. V gene TRBV4-3 combines with J gene TRBJ2-6; the match to TRBD1 covers 8 bases. This CDR3 is 16 amino acids long. V lost 1 base and J lost 4; bases outside the gene matches: 3. CDR1 is LGHNA and CDR2 is YSLEER in the germline V gene.

The chain is built from TRBV4-3 and TRBJ1-5; tentative D call: TRBD1 (6 bases). Germline V CDR1 and CDR2: LGHNA, YSLEER. This CDR3 has 14 amino acids. The ends were cut back, 1 base at V and 6 bases at J, with 10 bases in the middle. CDR3 DNA sequence: TGCGCCAGCAGCCAAGCACAGGGCCGTCAGCCCCAGCATTTT. It is translated as CASSQAQGRQPQHF.

The V gene is TRBV11-2, the J gene TRBJ2-7; tentative D call: TRBD2 (6 bases). V dropped 4 bases and J dropped 0 bases, with 19 bases sitting between them. The CDR3 is 17 residues long. Germline V gene data show CDR1 as SGHAT and CDR2 as FQNNGV. The DNA for the CDR3 is TGTGCCAGCAGCTACCGGGACTTTGCCGTTAGCTCCTACGAGCAGTACTTC. The encoded protein is CASSYRDFAVSSYEQYF. Looking up the rest from reference TRBV11-2 and TRBJ2-7 gives the full variable domain: EAGVAQSPRYKIIEKRQSVAFWCNPISGHATLYWYQQILGQGPKLLIQFQNNGVVDDSQLPKDRFSAERLKGVDSTLKIQPAKLEDSAVYLCASSYRDFAVSSYEQYFGPGTRLTVT.

The chain is built from TRBV5-6 and TRBJ2-3, with D possibly TRBD1 on 6 matching bases. Trimming shortened V by 4 bases and J by 15 bases, and 18 bases separated the two germline ends. CDR1 SGHDT and CDR2 YYEEEE come from the germline V gene. The CDR3 is 12 residues long. In DNA, the CDR3 is TGTGCCAGCAGCCCGTCAGGGGTCCAAGAATATTTT. Residues: CASSPSGVQEYF.

This clone is a singleton in its sample. The chain combines TRBV9 with TRBJ2-2; perhaps TRBD1 as D (6 bases). Germline CDR1 reads SGDLS; CDR2 reads YYNGEE. V lost 4 bases and J 4 bases, leaving 14 bases between the germline ends. The CDR3 covers 15 residues. The CDR3 loop reads CASSPYIGGTGELFF. The CDR3 coding sequence is TGTGCCAGCAGCCCTTACATAGGGGGCACCGGGGAGCTGTTTTTT.

The chain carries TRBV19 and TRBJ1-6; D is unclear. The length of the CDR3 is 16 residues. Per the germline V gene, CDR1 is LNHDA and CDR2 is SQIVND (reference sequence). V was clipped by 8 bases and J by 0 bases, with 14 bases between them. The CDR3 sequence is CASSDWLSSYNSPLHF. The CDR3 nucleotides read TGTGCCAGTTCGGACTGGCTGAGCTCCTATAATTCACCCCTCCACTTT.

This clone appeared once. V and J are TRBV28 and TRBJ2-7, with a tentative D call TRBD1 (7 bases). CDR1 and CDR2 from the germline V gene are MDHEN and SYDVKM. Trimming removed 7 bases from V and 6 bases from J, with 34 bases in between. This CDR3 is built from 19 residues. The CDR3 DNA reads as TGTGCCAGCACCCTAATACTAGCCCCCATAGGGCAGGGGGTCTTCGAGCAGTACTTC. Translated, it gives CASTLILAPIGQGVFEQYF.

Notes on this clone: A read error may produce the germline difference seen at one junction end. The genes are TRBV29-1 and TRBJ1-5; tentative D call: TRBD1 (5 bases). CDR1 and CDR2 (germline): SQVTM, ANQGSEA. The CDR3 is 13 residues long. CDR3 DNA sequence: TGCAGCGTTGAACTCCAGGGCAACCAGCCCCAGCATTTT. This codes for CSVELQGNQPQHF.

The rearrangement uses TRBV5-4 and TRBJ2-7; 10 bases map to TRBD2. Germline-derived CDR1 and CDR2 are SGHNT and YYREEE (reference sequence). The CDR3 loop spans 16 amino acids. After removal of 0 bases from V and 7 bases from J, the junction contained 10 bases not matched to a gene. The CDR3 nucleotides read TGTGCCAGCAGCTTGGCCGGATCTAGCGGGAGAAGTGAGCAGTACTTC. It yields the protein CASSLAGSSGRSEQYF.

V gene TRBV19 combines with J gene TRBJ2-2; maybe TRBD2 (5 bases). V was trimmed by 6 bases and J by 7 bases, leaving 15 bases between them. CDR3 length: 14 residues. CDR1 LNHDA and CDR2 SQIVND come from the germline V gene (reference sequence). The CDR3 protein is CASRRRGGGGELFF. In nucleotides, the CDR3 is TGTGCCAGTAGGAGGCGAGGAGGCGGCGGGGAGCTGTTTTTT.

The gene calls are TRBV4-3 and TRBJ1-4; the D gene is possibly TRBD1 (5 bases). CDR1 LGHNA and CDR2 YSLEER come from the germline V gene. V was trimmed by 3 bases and J by 2 bases, leaving 10 bases between them. CDR3 length equals 15 residues. CDR3 DNA sequence: TGCGCCAGCAGCCACCCAGGGCGGACTAATGAAAAACTGTTTTTT. Its translation is CASSHPGRTNEKLFF.

The rearrangement joins TRBV18 to TRBJ2-5; the D gene is possibly TRBD1 (6 bases). CDR1 and CDR2 from the germline V gene are KGHSH and LQKENI. This CDR3 comprises 16 residues. Trimming removed 0 bases at V and 0 bases at J, with 11 bases between. CDR3 loop: CASSPPTGDYQETQYF. The CDR3 DNA reads as TGTGCCAGCTCACCACCGACAGGTGACTACCAAGAGACCCAGTACTTC.

This chain's CDR3 is CASSIPGVRGAFF. CDR3 nucleotides: TGTGCCAGCAGCATTCCAGGGGTCAGGGGAGCTTTCTTT. The chain is built from TRBV28 and TRBJ1-1, with D perhaps TRBD1 (6 bases). Trimming removed 6 bases from V and 10 bases from J, with 18 bases in between. The length of the CDR3 is 13 residues. Germline values: CDR1 MDHEN, CDR2 SYDVKM.

This clone was found a few times. CDR3 sequence reads: CASSDRQGAEQYF. CDR3 bases: TGTGCCAGCAGTGACCGTCAGGGGGCCGAGCAGTACTTC. J is TRBJ2-7 and V is TRBV2; 8 positions agree with TRBD1. V lost 3 bases and J lost 6; bases outside the gene matches: 4. The germline V gene encodes CDR1 SNHLY and CDR2 FYNNEI. This CDR3 region has 13 residues.

V is TRBV5-6 and J is TRBJ2-7; 11 bases align to TRBD1. Germline CDR1 SGHDT, CDR2 YYEEEE. The CDR3 spans 16 residues. V shed 4 bases, J shed 2 bases, and the junction held 8 bases outside the gene matches. CDR3 sequence reads: CASSPTGQGAAYEQYF. CDR3 in DNA: TGTGCCAGCAGCCCGACAGGACAGGGGGCCGCCTACGAGCAGTACTTC. Based on the CDR3 plus reference TRBV5-6 and TRBJ2-7, the full variable domain is DAGVTQSPTHLIKTRGQQVTLRCSPKSGHDTVSWYQQALGQGPQFIFQYYEEEERQRGNFPDRFSGHQFPNYSSELNVNALLLGDSALYLCASSPTGQGAAYEQYFGPGTRLTVT.

The chain has TRBV6-5 and TRBJ1-1, with D unresolved. Trimming took 8 bases from V and 1 from J, leaving 14 bases between them. Per germline, CDR1 MNHEY and CDR2 SVGAGI. CDR3 length: 14 amino acids. The CDR3 sequence: CASSSFYSNTEAFF. Written as DNA, the CDR3 is TGTGCCAGCTCCTCCTTTTATTCGAACACTGAAGCTTTCTTT.

J is TRBJ2-5 and V is TRBV24-1; D ambiguous. The CDR3 totals 12 residues. Germline lookup yields CDR1 KGHDR and CDR2 SFDVKD. The ends were cut back, 3 bases at V and 4 bases at J, with 5 bases in the middle. The CDR3 sequence: CATSDPGETQYF. CDR3 sequence (DNA): TGTGCCACCAGTGATCCAGGAGAGACCCAGTACTTC.

The chain couples TRBV7-3 to TRBJ1-6, with 8 bases that match TRBD1. This CDR3 has 14 amino acids. Germline values: CDR1 SGHTA, CDR2 FQGTGA. J lost 9 bases, V lost 4 bases, and 5 bases had no gene match. DNA of the CDR3: TGTGCCAGCAGCTCCGGGACAGGAGTTTCACCCCTCCACTTT. Its protein is CASSSGTGVSPLHF.

The chain carries TRBV29-1 and TRBJ2-1, with 11 bases lining up with TRBD2. J lost 6 bases, V lost 7 bases, and 5 bases had no gene match. Germline loops: CDR1 SQVTM, CDR2 ANQGSEA. There are 13 residues in the CDR3. The CDR3 is CSGKLAGVNEQFF. CDR3 sequence (DNA): TGCAGCGGGAAACTAGCGGGGGTCAATGAGCAGTTCTTC.

The CDR3 loop is CAWRGTEDSPLHF. Written as DNA, the CDR3 is TGTGCCTGGAGGGGGACAGAAGACTCACCCCTCCACTTT. This chain uses TRBV30 with TRBJ1-6; 7 nucleotides agree with TRBD1. Unmatched junction bases numbered 6, after V lost 3 bases and J lost 10 bases. The CDR3 has 13 residues. Germline V gene data show CDR1 as GTSNPN and CDR2 as SVGIG (reference sequence).

This chain links TRBV13 with TRBJ1-1; D is perhaps TRBD1 (6 bases). Germline V gene lookup returns CDR1 PRHDT and CDR2 FYEKMQ (reference sequence). Trimming cost V 5 bases and J 1 base, with 14 bases left between them. The CDR3 length is 15 residues. The CDR3 region has the DNA TGTGCCAGCAGCCCGCCGGGACACCGGAACACTGAAGCTTTCTTT. It codes for CASSPPGHRNTEAFF.

This clone showed up just once. The V and J genes are TRBV5-4 and TRBJ2-2; 14 bases align to TRBD2. CDR3 size: 17 residues. Per the germline V gene, CDR1 is SGHNT and CDR2 is YYREEE (reference sequence). V lost 3 bases, J lost 6 bases, and 7 bases stayed unmatched. The CDR3: CASSSPGLAGDAGELFF. CDR3 DNA sequence: TGTGCCAGCAGCTCTCCGGGACTAGCGGGAGACGCCGGGGAGCTGTTTTTT.

In its sample, this clone was seen a few times. The chain carries TRBV19 and TRBJ1-4; a possible D gene is TRBD1 (6 bases). Trimming removed 4 bases at V and 10 bases at J, with 16 bases between. CDR3 size: 14 residues. Germline loops: CDR1 LNHDA, CDR2 SQIVND (reference sequence). CDR3 residues: CASSRTVRGGKLFF. The CDR3 region has the DNA TGTGCCAGTAGTAGGACAGTCCGGGGGGGAAAACTGTTTTTT. The full variable domain, in which reference TRBV19 and TRBJ1-4 provide the parts outside the CDR3, is DGGITQSPKYLFRKEGQNVTLSCEQNLNHDAMYWYRQDPGQGLRLIYYSQIVNDFQKGDIAEGYSVSREKKESFPLTVTSAQKNPTAFYLCASSRTVRGGKLFFGSGTQLSVL.

The chain employs TRBV6-1 and TRBJ1-4; D not resolved. This CDR3 has 15 amino acids. V dropped 2 bases and J dropped 8 bases, with 15 bases sitting between them. Germline V lookup: CDR1 MNHNS, CDR2 SASEGT. The CDR3 reads CASSERGVRNEKLFF. The DNA for the CDR3 is TGTGCCAGCAGTGAACGAGGTGTTCGCAACGAAAAACTGTTTTTT.